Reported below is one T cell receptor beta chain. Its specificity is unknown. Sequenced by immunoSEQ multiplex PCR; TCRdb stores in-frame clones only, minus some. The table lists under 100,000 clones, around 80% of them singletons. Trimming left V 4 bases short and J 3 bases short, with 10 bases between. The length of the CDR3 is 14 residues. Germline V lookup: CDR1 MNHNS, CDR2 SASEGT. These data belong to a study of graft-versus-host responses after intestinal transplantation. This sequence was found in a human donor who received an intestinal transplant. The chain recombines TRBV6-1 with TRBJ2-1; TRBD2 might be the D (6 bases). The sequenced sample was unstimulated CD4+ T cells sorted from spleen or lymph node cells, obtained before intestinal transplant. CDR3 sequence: CASSVVGSYNEQFF. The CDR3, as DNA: TGTGCCAGCAGTGTAGTCGGGAGCTACAATGAGCAGTTCTTC.